The 8 T cell receptor beta chains below were found in one sample sequenced in a study of human T cells and chemical hapten exposure. Treatment given: therapeutic diphenylcyclopropenone sensitization with weekly scalp DPC. As the library was built, unique molecular identifiers were attached to individual cDNA molecules. TCRdb re-called the reads with MiXCR, one entry per CDR3 protein. The sample has roughly 500 distinct CDR3 sequences; approximately 54% are singletons. Sequences were derived from whole blood, sampled before DPC sensitization or 2, 6, or about 24 weeks after (not recorded which). The receptor source for this set is an adult with alopecia areata. Some clones in this sample may be carry-over from other donors' samples. This table probably holds off-target reads from a library built for another chain.

A single count supports this clonotype. The chain recombines TRBV6-2 or TRBV6-3 with TRBJ2-2; D uncertain. The CDR3 has 13 residues. Germline V gene sequence: CDR1 MNHEY, CDR2 SVGEGT. V was cut by 6 bases and J by 5 bases, with 10 bases left in between. CDR3 protein: CASSPSWTGELFF. CDR3 bases: TGTGCCAGCAGCCCTAGTTGGACCGGGGAGCTGTTTTTT.

The chain joins TRBV12-3 or TRBV12-4 to TRBJ1-2, with 9 bases fitting TRBD1. V lost 6 bases to trimming and J lost 2 bases; unmatched junction nucleotides: 7. The length of the CDR3 is 15 residues. CDR3 residues: CASSGTGRLNYGYTF. In DNA form, the CDR3 reads TGTGCCAGCAGCGGGACAGGGCGGTTGAACTATGGCTACACCTTC.

The chain recombines TRBV6-6 with TRBJ1-1; TRBD1 aligns across 7 bases. Germline V gives CDR1 MNHNY, CDR2 SVGAGI (reference sequence). The J segment lost 5 bases and the V segment lost 2 bases, leaving 5 bases of the junction unmatched. This CDR3 is 14 amino acids long. CDR3: CASSYVGGRTEAFF. Written as DNA, the CDR3 is TGTGCCAGCAGTTACGTAGGGGGCCGGACTGAAGCTTTCTTT.

The V call is TRBV7-3, the J call TRBJ2-3, with D perhaps TRBD1 (5 bases). The CDR3 consists of 15 residues. Trimming removed 0 bases at V and 1 base at J, with 8 bases between. Germline V lookup: CDR1 SGHTA, CDR2 FQGTGA. CDR3 sequence reads: CASSLTSTGTDTQYF. Here the CDR3 DNA reads TGTGCCAGCAGCTTAACGTCGACAGGCACAGATACGCAGTATTTT.

V and J are TRBV25-1 and TRBJ2-5, with D perhaps matching TRBD2 (6 bases). The CDR3 extends over 15 amino acids. CDR1 and CDR2 (germline): MGHDK, SYGVNS. Trimming removed 8 bases at V and 5 bases at J, with 21 bases between. CDR3: CASGPPTGAGETQYF. CDR3 coding DNA: TGTGCCAGCGGACCGCCTACCGGGGCGGGGGAGACCCAGTACTTC.

This rearrangement joins TRBV7-9 to TRBJ2-3; TRBD1 matches 7 bases. The J segment lost 3 bases and the V segment lost 4 bases, leaving 13 bases of the junction unmatched. This CDR3 is built from 17 residues. From germline, CDR1 is SEHNR and CDR2 FQNEAQ (reference sequence). CDR3 DNA: TGTGCCAGCAGCTCGCCACGACGGGACAGCAGAACAGATACGCAGTATTTT. As protein: CASSSPRRDSRTDTQYF. The complete variable domain, with remaining parts taken from reference TRBV7-9 and TRBJ2-3, reads DTGVSQNPRHKITKRGQNVTFRCDPISEHNRLYWYRQTLGQGPEFLTYFQNEAQLEKSRLLSDRFSAERPKGSFSTLEIQRTEQGDSAMYLCASSSPRRDSRTDTQYFGPGTRLTVL.

This clonotype came up once. The chain carries TRBV7-2 and TRBJ2-2, with D hard to call. Trimming took off 7 bases at V and 4 bases at J, with 10 bases between the two ends. Germline CDR1 is SGHTA and CDR2 is FQGNSA. The CDR3 runs 13 residues. The CDR3 loop reads CASTLGATGELFF. The CDR3 bases are TGTGCCAGCACCCTCGGCGCCACCGGGGAGCTGTTTTTT.

This clonotype turned up a few times. V is TRBV7-6 and J is TRBJ2-1, with D perhaps being TRBD1 or TRBD2 (5 bases each). This CDR3 has 14 residues. Trimming removed 0 bases from V and 8 bases from J, with 11 bases in between. Germline V gene sequence: CDR1 SGHVS, CDR2 FNYEAQ. CDR3 DNA sequence: TGTGCCAGCAGCTTAGCGGGGGAGTCCCATGAGCAGTTCTTC. This gives the protein CASSLAGESHEQFF.